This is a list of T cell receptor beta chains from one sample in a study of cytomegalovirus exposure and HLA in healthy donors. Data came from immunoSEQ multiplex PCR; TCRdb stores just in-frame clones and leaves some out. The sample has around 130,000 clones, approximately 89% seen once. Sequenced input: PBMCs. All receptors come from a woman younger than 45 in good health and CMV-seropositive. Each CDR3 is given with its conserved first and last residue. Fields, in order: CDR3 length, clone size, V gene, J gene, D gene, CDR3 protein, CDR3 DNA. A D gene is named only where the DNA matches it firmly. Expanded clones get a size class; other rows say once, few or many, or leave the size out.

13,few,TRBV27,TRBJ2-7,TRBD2,CASSLSGGREQYF,TGTGCCAGCAGTTTATCCGGGGGGAGGGAGCAGTACTTC
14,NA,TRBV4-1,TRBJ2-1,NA,CASSPLPLADSQFF,TGCGCCAGCAGCCCCCTACCCTTAGCGGACTCGCAGTTCTTC
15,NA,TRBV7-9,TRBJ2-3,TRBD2,CASSFSGGLVDTQYF,TGTGCCAGCAGCTTCTCGGGGGGGCTAGTAGATACGCAGTATTTT
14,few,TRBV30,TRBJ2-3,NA,CAWSSGQSTDTQYF,TGTGCCTGGAGTTCCGGACAGAGCACAGATACGCAGTATTTT
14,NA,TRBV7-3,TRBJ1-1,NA,CASSLFQVNTEAFF,TGTGCCAGCAGCTTGTTCCAGGTGAACACTGAAGCTTTCTTT
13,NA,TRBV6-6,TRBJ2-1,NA,CASSYLGTGEQFF,TGTGCCAGCAGTTACCTCGGAACGGGTGAGCAGTTCTTC
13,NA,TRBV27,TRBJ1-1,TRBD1,CASSLSRGREAFF,TGTGCCAGCAGTTTAAGCAGGGGGCGGGAAGCTTTCTTT
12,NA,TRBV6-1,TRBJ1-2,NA,CASSPRSGGYTF,TGTGCCAGCAGTCCCCGGAGCGGTGGCTACACCTTC
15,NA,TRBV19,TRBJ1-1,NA,CASSMGRTSAFEAFF,TGTGCCAGTAGTATGGGGAGGACATCAGCATTTGAAGCTTTCTTT
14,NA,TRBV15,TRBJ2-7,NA,CATSRDFIPYEQYF,TGTGCCACCAGCAGAGATTTTATCCCCTACGAGCAGTACTTC
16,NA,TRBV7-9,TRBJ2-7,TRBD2,CASSLSVSGSSYEQYF,TGTGCCAGCAGCTTAAGTGTTAGCGGGAGCTCCTACGAGCAGTACTTC
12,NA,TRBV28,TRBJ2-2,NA,CASSSNTGELFF,TGTGCCAGCAGTTCTAACACCGGGGAGCTGTTTTTT
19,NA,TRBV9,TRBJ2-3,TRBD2,CASSVEASGSGLAGYTQYF,TGTGCCAGCAGCGTTGAGGCGAGTGGCAGTGGGCTAGCGGGTTATACGCAGTATTTT
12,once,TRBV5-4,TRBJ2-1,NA,CASSFVYNEQFF,TGTGCCAGCAGCTTCGTTTACAATGAGCAGTTCTTC
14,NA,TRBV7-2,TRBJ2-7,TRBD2,CASSFGTTTYEQYF,TGTGCCAGCAGCTTCGGGACTACCACCTACGAGCAGTACTTC
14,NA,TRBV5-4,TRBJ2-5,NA,CASSLPGTKETQYF,TGTGCCAGCAGCTTACCGGGGACAAAAGAGACCCAGTACTTC
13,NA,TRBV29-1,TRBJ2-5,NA,CSVRSVLQETQYF,TGCAGCGTTCGCTCAGTCCTTCAAGAGACCCAGTACTTC
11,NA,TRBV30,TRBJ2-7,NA,CAWNGGDEQYF,TGTGCCTGGAACGGAGGCGACGAGCAGTACTTC
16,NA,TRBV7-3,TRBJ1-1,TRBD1,CASSLTKQGANTEAFF,TGTGCCAGCAGCTTAACGAAGCAGGGGGCGAACACTGAAGCTTTCTTT
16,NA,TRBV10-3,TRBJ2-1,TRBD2,CAISESGGSSDNEQFF,TGTGCCATCAGTGAGTCGGGCGGGAGCAGCGACAATGAGCAGTTCTTC
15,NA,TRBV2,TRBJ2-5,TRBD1,CASSKDRDPKETQYF,TGTGCCAGCAGTAAGGACAGGGACCCAAAAGAGACCCAGTACTTC
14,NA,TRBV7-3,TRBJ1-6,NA,CASSFDTDNSPLHF,TGTGCCAGCAGCTTTGATACAGATAATTCACCCCTCCACTTT
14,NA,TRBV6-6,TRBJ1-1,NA,CASSYSPAEGEAFF,TGTGCCAGCAGTTACTCACCGGCGGAGGGAGAAGCTTTCTTT
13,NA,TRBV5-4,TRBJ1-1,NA,CASRVQENTEAFF,TGTGCCAGCAGGGTACAGGAGAACACTGAAGCTTTCTTT
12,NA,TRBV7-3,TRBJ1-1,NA,CALDTGGTEAFF,TGTGCCTTAGACACGGGAGGCACTGAAGCTTTCTTT
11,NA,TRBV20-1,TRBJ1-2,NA,CSARSVYGYTF,TGCAGTGCTAGATCGGTGTATGGCTACACCTTC
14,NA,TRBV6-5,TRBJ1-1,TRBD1,CATFTGGRGTEAFF,TGTGCCACTTTCACAGGGGGCCGGGGCACTGAAGCTTTCTTT
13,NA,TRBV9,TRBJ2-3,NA,CASNLAGTDTQYF,TGTGCCAGCAACCTAGCCGGCACAGATACGCAGTATTTT
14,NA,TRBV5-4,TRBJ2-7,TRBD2,CASSFLAGDYEQYF,TGTGCCAGCAGCTTCCTAGCGGGGGACTACGAGCAGTACTTC
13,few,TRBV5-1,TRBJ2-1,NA,CASSAPIQGEQFF,TGCGCCAGCAGCGCCCCTATACAGGGTGAGCAGTTCTTC
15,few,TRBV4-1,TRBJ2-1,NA,CASSQDGQGSYEQFF,TGCGCCAGCAGCCAAGATGGCCAGGGGTCGTATGAGCAGTTCTTC
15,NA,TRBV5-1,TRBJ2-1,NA,CASSLVRSSYNEQFF,TGCGCCAGCAGCTTGGTTCGGAGCTCCTACAATGAGCAGTTCTTC
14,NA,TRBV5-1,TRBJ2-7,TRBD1,CASSSGTGDYEQYF,TGCGCCAGCAGCTCCGGGACAGGGGACTACGAGCAGTACTTC
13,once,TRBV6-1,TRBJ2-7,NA,CASMKQGTEEQYF,TGTGCCAGCATGAAACAGGGTACCGAGGAGCAGTACTTC
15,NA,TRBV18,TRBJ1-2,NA,CASSSRRDFPYGYTF,TGTGCCAGCTCATCGAGGAGGGACTTTCCCTATGGCTACACCTTC
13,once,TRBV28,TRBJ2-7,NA,CASIGGPPYEQYF,TGTGCCAGCATCGGCGGGCCACCCTACGAGCAGTACTTC
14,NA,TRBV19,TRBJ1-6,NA,CASRDSGVGSPLHF,TGTGCCAGTAGAGATTCCGGGGTAGGATCACCCCTCCACTTT
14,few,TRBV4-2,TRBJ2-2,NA,CASSSRTGTGELFF,TGTGCCAGCAGCTCCCGGACTGGGACCGGGGAGCTGTTTTTT
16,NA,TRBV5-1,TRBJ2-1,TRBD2,CASSLVGLAAYNEQFF,TGCGCCAGCAGCTTGGTCGGTCTAGCGGCTTACAATGAGCAGTTCTTC
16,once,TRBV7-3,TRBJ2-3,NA,CASSLGGSTSTDTQYF,TGTGCCAGCAGCTTAGGAGGGAGTACTAGCACAGATACGCAGTATTTT
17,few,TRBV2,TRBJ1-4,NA,CASARGWLQRTNEKLFF,TGTGCCAGTGCCCGCGGGTGGCTACAGAGGACTAATGAAAAACTGTTTTTT
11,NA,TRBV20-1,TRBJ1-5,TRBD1,CSARGGGLQHF,TGCAGTGCTAGAGGAGGGGGCCTCCAGCATTTT
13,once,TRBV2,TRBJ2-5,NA,CASSADNQETQYF,TGTGCCAGCAGCGCGGACAACCAAGAGACCCAGTACTTC
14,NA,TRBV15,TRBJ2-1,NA,CATSRDRSYNEQFF,TGTGCCACCAGCAGAGATAGAAGTTACAATGAGCAGTTCTTC
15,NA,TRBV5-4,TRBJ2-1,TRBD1,CASSLDRASYNEQFF,TGTGCCAGCAGTTTAGACAGGGCGTCCTACAATGAGCAGTTCTTC
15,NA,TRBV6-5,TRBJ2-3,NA,CASSLRTPDTDTQYF,TGTGCCAGCAGTCTCCGTACTCCTGACACAGATACGCAGTATTTT
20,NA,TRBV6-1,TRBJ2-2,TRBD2,CASSGLAGGTRISNTGELFF,TGTGCCAGCAGTGGACTAGCGGGAGGAACCCGGATCTCGAACACCGGGGAGCTGTTTTTT
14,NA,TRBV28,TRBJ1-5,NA,CASRMDGDNQPQHF,TGTGCCAGCAGAATGGACGGGGACAATCAGCCCCAGCATTTT
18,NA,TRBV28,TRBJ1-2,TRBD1,CASSLGPNPGQWENGYTF,TGTGCCAGCAGTTTAGGCCCTAACCCGGGACAGTGGGAAAATGGCTACACCTTC